The clone carrying this T cell receptor (beta chain) was detected only a few times. Isolated RNA was reverse transcribed in full, so expressed TCRB transcripts were sequenced. Sequenced by immunoSEQ multiplex PCR; TCRdb stores in-frame clones only, minus some. The sample lists about 270,000 clones; 13% to 15% were seen once. These data originate in a study of beta chain features in type 1 diabetes. Germline V gene sequence: CDR1 MNHEY, CDR2 SVGAGI. The CDR3 runs to 13 residues. With 7 bases removed from V and 10 bases from J, the gap between germline ends came to 19 bases. The specimen was naive CD4+ T cells from blood. The sequence was collected from a woman aged 40-49 years in good health. The genes are TRBV6-5 and TRBJ1-1; D may be TRBD1 (5 bases). The CDR3 here is CASTYGGGNGAFF. As DNA, the CDR3 is TGTGCCAGCACCTATGGGGGGGGAAACGGAGCTTTCTTT.